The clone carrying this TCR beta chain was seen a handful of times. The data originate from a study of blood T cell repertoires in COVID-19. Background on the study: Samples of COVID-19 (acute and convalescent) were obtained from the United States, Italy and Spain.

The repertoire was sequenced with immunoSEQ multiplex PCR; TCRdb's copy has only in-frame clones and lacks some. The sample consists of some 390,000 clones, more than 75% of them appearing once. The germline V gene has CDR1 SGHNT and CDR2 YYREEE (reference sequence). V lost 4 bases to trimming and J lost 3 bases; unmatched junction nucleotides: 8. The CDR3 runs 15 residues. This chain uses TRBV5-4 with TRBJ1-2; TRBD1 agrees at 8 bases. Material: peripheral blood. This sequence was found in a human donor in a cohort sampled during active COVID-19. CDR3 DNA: TGTGCCAGCAGCAACCTACAGGGGGTTCACTATGGCTACACCTTC. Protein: CASSNLQGVHYGYTF.